Presented here are 17 T cell receptor beta chains from one specimen sequenced in a study of blood T cell repertoires in COVID-19. Sequencing used immunoSEQ multiplex PCR; TCRdb keeps in-frame clones, though not all of them. The sample contains about 310,000 clones, around 90% of which appear only once. Sequencing input: PBMCs or T cells enriched from blood (not recorded which). The origin of the receptors is a woman between 18 and 29 years old who had recovered from COVID-19.

This rearrangement joins TRBV20-1 to TRBJ2-3, with 12 bases that match TRBD2. This CDR3 has 15 residues. Per germline, CDR1 DFQATT and CDR2 SNEGSKA (reference sequence). Germline trimming cut 3 bases from V and 6 bases from J; bases unmatched to any gene: 7. The chain's CDR3 is CSASLGTSGLDTQYF. The CDR3 DNA reads as TGCAGTGCTAGTCTCGGGACTAGCGGGTTGGATACGCAGTATTTT.

The chain recombines TRBV2 with TRBJ2-4; TRBD1 matches 9 bases. CDR3 size: 15 residues. In germline, CDR1 is SNHLY, CDR2 FYNNEI. J lost 3 bases, V lost 7 bases, and 7 bases had no gene match. In DNA, the CDR3 is TGTGCCAGCACTGGGGACAGGGTGGTCAAAAACATTCAGTACTTC. Translated, it gives CASTGDRVVKNIQYF.

The CDR3 loop reads CASSEAQYQPQHF. CDR3 coding DNA: TGTGCCAGCAGTGAAGCACAGTATCAGCCCCAGCATTTT. The chain couples TRBV6-1 to TRBJ1-5; D is uncertain. This CDR3 has 13 amino acids. CDR1 and CDR2 from the germline V gene are MNHNS and SASEGT. V was clipped by 0 bases and J by 5 bases, with 5 bases between them.

The genes are TRBV6-6 and TRBJ1-5; a weak D match, TRBD1 (6 bases). The CDR3 is made up of 17 amino acids. The V and J ends lost 5 bases and 3 bases respectively, with 20 bases between them. Germline V gene data show CDR1 as MNHNY and CDR2 as SVGAGI (reference sequence). CDR3 sequence: CASSPGRTGHPNQPQHF. DNA for the CDR3: TGTGCCAGCAGTCCGGGGCGAACAGGGCACCCCAATCAGCCCCAGCATTTT.

The V and J genes are TRBV18 and TRBJ2-6; D possibly corresponds to TRBD2 (5 bases). Looked up from germline, CDR1 is KGHSH and CDR2 is LQKENI. Between the trimmed V and J ends, which lost 6 bases and 0 bases, there was a span of 9 bases. This CDR3 has 15 residues. The CDR3 reads CASSRRVSGANVLTF. For the CDR3, the DNA is TGTGCCAGCTCCCGGCGGGTCTCTGGGGCCAACGTCCTGACTTTC.

The chain joins TRBV28 to TRBJ1-4; D is unclear. V lost 3 bases and J 6 bases, leaving 11 bases between the germline ends. This CDR3 is 14 amino acids long. In germline, CDR1 is MDHEN, CDR2 SYDVKM. CDR3 nucleotides: TGTGCCAGCAGTTTTATCCCGGCGGATGAAAAACTGTTTTTT. It specifies CASSFIPADEKLFF.

The chain links TRBV5-6 to TRBJ1-1, with D possibly matching TRBD1 (6 bases). V lost 0 bases and J 1 base, leaving 13 bases between the germline ends. Germline-derived CDR1 and CDR2 are SGHDT and YYEEEE. CDR3 length equals 16 residues. The chain's CDR3 is CASSLGLARGNTEAFF. The CDR3 bases are TGTGCCAGCAGCTTGGGGCTGGCCAGGGGGAACACTGAAGCTTTCTTT.

This clone was detected a few times. The V and J genes are TRBV7-2 and TRBJ1-1; D remains unclear. The CDR3 is made up of 14 amino acids. With 11 bases removed from V and 1 base from J, the gap between germline ends came to 17 bases. Germline CDR1 SGHTA, CDR2 FQGNSA. DNA of the CDR3: TGTGCCTCCCGTAAGGAGCGAGCGAACACTGAAGCTTTCTTT. It codes for CASRKERANTEAFF.

This chain links TRBV7-8 with TRBJ1-3; D is perhaps TRBD1 (6 bases). V was shortened by 1 base and J by 0 bases, with 10 bases between the two germline ends. Germline-derived CDR1 and CDR2 are SGHVS and FQNEAQ. CDR3 length: 16 residues. In nucleotides, the CDR3 is TGTGCCAGCAGCTTAGTGGGGGCACTCTCTGGAAACACCATATATTTT. Translation gives CASSLVGALSGNTIYF.

This chain uses TRBV7-2 with TRBJ1-3; D not resolved. This CDR3 spans 15 amino acids. Germline V lookup: CDR1 SGHTA, CDR2 FQGNSA. Trimming removed 5 bases from V and 0 bases from J, with 11 bases in between. Here the CDR3 DNA reads TGTGCCAGCAGCAAACCACCACACTCTGGAAACACCATATATTTT. The encoded protein is CASSKPPHSGNTIYF.

The V and J genes are TRBV2 and TRBJ2-2; 14 bases align to TRBD2. The CDR3 has 19 residues. CDR1 and CDR2 (germline): SNHLY, FYNNEI. V lost 11 bases, J lost 6 bases, and 20 bases stayed unmatched. Here the CDR3 reads CAYNEDRTSGGWFAGELFF. In nucleotides, the CDR3 is TGTGCCTACAACGAAGACCGGACTAGCGGGGGGTGGTTTGCCGGGGAGCTGTTTTTT.

The rearrangement uses TRBV5-1 and TRBJ1-4; no definite D call. Trimming took off 3 bases at V and 8 bases at J, with 11 bases between the two ends. The CDR3 runs 13 residues. CDR1 is SGHRS and CDR2 is YFSETQ in the germline V gene. Here the CDR3 reads CASSSMAREKLFF. Here the CDR3 DNA reads TGCGCCAGCAGCTCCATGGCTAGGGAAAAACTGTTTTTT. Looking up the rest from reference TRBV5-1 and TRBJ1-4 gives the full variable domain: KAGVTQTPRYLIKTRGQQVTLSCSPISGHRSVSWYQQTPGQGLQFLFEYFSETQRNKGNFPGRFSGRQFSNSRSEMNVSTLELGDSALYLCASSSMAREKLFFGSGTQLSVL.

This clone was counted a few times. J is TRBJ1-4 and V is TRBV5-8; 7 bases align to TRBD1. Germline V CDR1 and CDR2: SGHTS, YDEGEE. The CDR3 consists of 16 residues. Unmatched junction bases numbered 11, after V lost 1 base and J lost 8 bases. Here the CDR3 reads CASSLLPSRGYEKLFF. CDR3 nucleotides: TGTGCCAGCAGCTTGTTACCCTCCAGGGGGTACGAAAAACTGTTTTTT. The full variable domain, with the rest looked up from reference TRBV5-8 and TRBJ1-4, is EAGVTQSPTHLIKTRGQQATLRCSPISGHTSVYWYQQALGLGLQFLLWYDEGEERNRGNFPPRFSGRQFPNYSSELNVNALELEDSALYLCASSLLPSRGYEKLFFGSGTQLSVL.

This chain connects TRBV28 to TRBJ1-2; no firm D call. Trimming shortened V by 5 bases and J by 8 bases, and 12 bases separated the two germline ends. CDR1 and CDR2 (germline): MDHEN, SYDVKM. This CDR3 contains 12 residues. CDR3 DNA sequence: TGTGCCAGCAGTCCCCTAGGAGGCGGCTACACCTTC. It translates to CASSPLGGGYTF.

The table lists this clone with a few counts. The chain couples TRBV7-2 to TRBJ1-2; 8 bases agree with TRBD1. The CDR3 totals 15 residues. Looked up from germline, CDR1 is SGHTA and CDR2 is FQGNSA. J gave up 10 bases and V 0 bases, and 10 bases lay outside the gene matches. CDR3 residues: CASSLAFGQGVDYTF. In nucleotides, the CDR3 is TGTGCCAGCAGCTTAGCGTTTGGACAGGGTGTGGACTACACCTTC. Complete variable domain (other parts from reference TRBV7-2 and TRBJ1-2): GAGVSQSPSNKVTEKGKDVELRCDPISGHTALYWYRQSLGQGLEFLIYFQGNSAPDKSGLPSDRFSAERTGGSVSTLTIQRTQQEDSAVYLCASSLAFGQGVDYTFGSGTRLTVV.

This clone was seen a single time. The chain joins TRBV5-1 to TRBJ1-1; D remains ambiguous. The CDR3 has 16 amino acids. CDR1 and CDR2 (germline): SGHRS, YFSETQ. Trimming took 3 bases from V and 6 from J, leaving 21 bases between them. Written as DNA, the CDR3 is TGCGCCAGCAGCTGGAGTATTGGCCAGGCGGAGGCTGAAGCTTTCTTT. As protein: CASSWSIGQAEAEAFF. The complete variable domain, with remaining parts taken from reference TRBV5-1 and TRBJ1-1, reads KAGVTQTPRYLIKTRGQQVTLSCSPISGHRSVSWYQQTPGQGLQFLFEYFSETQRNKGNFPGRFSGRQFSNSRSEMNVSTLELGDSALYLCASSWSIGQAEAEAFFGQGTRLTVV.

The chain carries TRBV27 and TRBJ1-5, with 7 bases identical to TRBD1. The germline gives CDR1 MNHEY, CDR2 SMNVEV (reference sequence). V dropped 6 bases and J dropped 2; count of bases not matched to a gene: 7. CDR3 length: 15 amino acids. The CDR3 region is CASRVNTGGNQPQHF. CDR3 DNA sequence: TGTGCCAGCAGAGTCAATACAGGGGGCAATCAGCCCCAGCATTTT.